This is a list of T cell receptor beta chains from one sample in a study of blood T cell repertoires in COVID-19. TCRdb keeps only in-frame clones here, not all; method: immunoSEQ multiplex PCR. This repertoire shows a few hundred thousand clones, roughly nine tenths found once; its top ten account for approximately 2.5%. The sequenced sample consisted of PBMCs or T cells enriched from blood (not recorded which). Every receptor here comes from a woman between 18 and 29 years old who had recovered from COVID-19. Each CDR3 is given with its conserved first and last residue. A D gene is named only where the DNA matches it firmly. A row's size may be missing; if present it is once, few, many or a size class.

D,size,J,V,DNA,CDR3
TRBD1,-,TRBJ1-6,TRBV2,TGTGCCAGCAAAGGACAGGGGGTTTCACCCCTCCACTTT,CASKGQGVSPLHF
-,-,TRBJ1-4,TRBV4-1,TGCGCCAGCAGCCAAGATGGGCAGGCGCAATTTAATGAAAAACTGTTTTTT,CASSQDGQAQFNEKLFF
TRBD2,-,TRBJ2-3,TRBV6-4,TGTGCCAGCAGCTATAGCGGGGGGTACACAGATACGCAGTATTTT,CASSYSGGYTDTQYF
-,-,TRBJ1-5,TRBV28,TGTGCCAGCAGTTCCCCTGGGCCTTTATATCAGCCCCAGCATTTT,CASSSPGPLYQPQHF
-,-,TRBJ2-7,TRBV4-1,TGCGCCAGCAGCCACCCCAACCGACAGTCTACCTACGAGCAGTACTTC,CASSHPNRQSTYEQYF
TRBD1,few,TRBJ1-2,TRBV7-3,TGTGCCAGCGGACAGGGTGGATATGGCTACACCTTC,CASGQGGYGYTF
TRBD1,-,TRBJ1-2,TRBV9,TGTGCCAGCAGCGTAGACAGGGGGCGAGGCTACACCTTC,CASSVDRGRGYTF
-,-,TRBJ1-1,TRBV18,TGTGCCAGCTCACCAACCGAAGCGGTGAACACTGAAGCTTTCTTT,CASSPTEAVNTEAFF
-,-,TRBJ2-7,TRBV25-1,TGTGCCAGCAGTGGCCTCGGGGGGCTTGGGTACGAGCAGTACTTC,CASSGLGGLGYEQYF
-,few,TRBJ2-2,TRBV5-5,TGTGCCAGCAGCATACACCGGGACTCCTTAAGCGCCGGGGAGCTGTTTTTT,CASSIHRDSLSAGELFF
-,-,TRBJ1-1,TRBV30,TGTGCCTGGGGGGAGAAGAACACTGAAGCTTTCTTT,CAWGEKNTEAFF
-,-,TRBJ2-1,TRBV11-3,TGTGCCAGCAGCCCCAGGGGAGGGTCTCAGTTCTTC,CASSPRGGSQFF
TRBD2,-,TRBJ2-2,TRBV7-3,TGTGCCAGCAGCTTTTCTAGGACTAGCGCTTCCGGGGAGCTGTTTTTT,CASSFSRTSASGELFF
-,-,TRBJ1-5,TRBV12-2,TGTGCAAGTCGCTTAGGGGGCGATCCAGGGAGGTGCAATCAGCCCCAGCATTTT,CASRLGGDPGRCNQPQHF
-,-,TRBJ1-2,TRBV7-8,TGTGCCAGCAGCTTAGGAGGGGGATATGGCTACACCTTC,CASSLGGGYGYTF
-,-,TRBJ1-5,TRBV16,TGTGCCAGCAGCCAATTGGGGGGGGTGGATCAGCCCCAGCATTTT,CASSQLGGVDQPQHF
TRBD1,-,TRBJ2-5,TRBV11-3,TGTGCCAGCAGCGGTCAGACAGGGCCTCAAGAGACCCAGTACTTC,CASSGQTGPQETQYF
TRBD1,-,TRBJ1-1,TRBV5-1,TGCGCCAGCAGCTTCCTCGGACAGGGCACTGAAGCTTTCTTT,CASSFLGQGTEAFF
-,-,TRBJ1-2,TRBV9,TGTGCCAGCAGCGTAGGAGGGTTCTATGGCTACACCTTC,CASSVGGFYGYTF
-,-,TRBJ1-5,TRBV5-1,TGCGCCAGCAGCTTGGACCCAGGAAGTCAGCCCCAGCATTTT,CASSLDPGSQPQHF
-,-,TRBJ2-7,TRBV11-2,TGTGCCAGCAGCTCCTCTCCGACTAGTCGGGACTACGAGCAGTACTTC,CASSSSPTSRDYEQYF
-,-,TRBJ1-6,TRBV6-5,TGTGCCAGCAGTTGGCAGGGAAATTCACCCCTCCACTTT,CASSWQGNSPLHF
-,-,TRBJ1-4,TRBV19,TGTGCCAGTAGCCAAAGCTCAACTAATGAAAAACTGTTTTTT,CASSQSSTNEKLFF
TRBD1,-,TRBJ2-7,TRBV27,TGTGCCAGCAGTCCGGGACAGATCTACGAGCAGTACTTC,CASSPGQIYEQYF
TRBD2,-,TRBJ2-1,TRBV4-1,TGCGCCAGCAGCCAAGGACTAGCGGGGGGCGGTGAGCAGTTCTTC,CASSQGLAGGGEQFF
-,once,TRBJ1-1,TRBV6-5,TGTGCCAGCAGTTACTCCGGGGAGAACACTGAAGCTTTCTTT,CASSYSGENTEAFF
-,-,TRBJ1-5,TRBV20-1,TGCAGTGCTAGTTTACAGGGAAGTCAGCCCCAGCATTTT,CSASLQGSQPQHF
-,-,TRBJ1-5,TRBV28,TGTGCCAGCAGTCTAGTAGGTCAGCCCCAGCATTTT,CASSLVGQPQHF
TRBD1,-,TRBJ1-6,TRBV7-8,TGTGCCAGCACTCCCCAGGGACAGCCCTATAATTCACCCCTCCACTTT,CASTPQGQPYNSPLHF
TRBD1,-,TRBJ2-5,TRBV27,TGTGCCAGCAGAACCAACACAGGGGGCTTTCAAGAGACCCAGTACTTC,CASRTNTGGFQETQYF
-,-,TRBJ2-2,TRBV29-1,TGCAGCGTTGGTGGGAGCGCCGGGGAGCTGTTTTTT,CSVGGSAGELFF
TRBD2,-,TRBJ2-1,TRBV11-2,TGTGCCAGCAGCTTAGACATGAGCGGGGGGTACAATGAGCAGTTCTTC,CASSLDMSGGYNEQFF
TRBD1,-,TRBJ1-3,TRBV5-1,TGCGCCAGCAGCTTGTGGGGCTCAGGGGGCTCTGGAAACACCATATATTTT,CASSLWGSGGSGNTIYF
TRBD1,-,TRBJ2-7,TRBV20-1,TGCAGTGCTAGTCCTTTGACAGGGGTGGGGGAGCAGTACTTC,CSASPLTGVGEQYF
-,-,TRBJ1-2,TRBV3-1/TRBV3-2,TGTGCCAGCAGCCAAGCGGGGGGTGGTACAGGTCGTAAAACCTTC,CASSQAGGGTGRKTF
-,-,TRBJ1-4,TRBV3-1/TRBV3-2,TGTGCCAGCAGCCCCCCGAGGGGAGGGCTTCCAGGTGAAAAACTGTTTTTT,CASSPPRGGLPGEKLFF
-,-,TRBJ1-1,TRBV19,TGTGCCAGTAGTACGACAGGGAACACTGAAGCTTTCTTT,CASSTTGNTEAFF
-,-,TRBJ1-6,TRBV27,TGTGCCAGCAGTTTAAGGAGGGGTTCACCCCTCCACTTT,CASSLRRGSPLHF
-,-,TRBJ2-5,TRBV25-1,TGTGCCAGCAGTGGATCTACCCCCGGGGAGACCCAGTACTTC,CASSGSTPGETQYF
TRBD1,-,TRBJ1-1,TRBV5-1,TGCGCCAGCAGCTGGGGGGACAGGGGTAGCACTGAAGCTTTCTTT,CASSWGDRGSTEAFF